This T cell receptor beta chain is from a study of T cells in narcolepsy. On this clone itself: Its antigen is undetermined.

Germline CDR1 LGHNA, CDR2 YNFKEQ. CDR3 length: 11 amino acids. V was shortened by 3 bases and J by 5 bases, with 2 bases between the two germline ends. Study-wide results and caveats: Same-patient CSF and blood CD4+ T cell clonotypes included HCRT-specific and TRIB2-specific autoreactive ones.

Libraries were prepared by immunoSEQ multiplex PCR; TCRdb keeps only in-frame clonotypes and omits some of them. The sample shows tens of thousands of clones, approximately 85% of them seen only once. Input material: memory (CD45RA-) CD4+ T cells from blood. V gene TRBV4-2 combines with J gene TRBJ2-1; no reliable D call. The origin of this receptor is a human donor in good health. DNA for the CDR3: TGTGCCAGCAGCCAGAACAATGAGCAGTTCTTC. Protein sequence: CASSQNNEQFF.